The TCR beta chain described here comes from a study of T cell changes during pregnancy in multiple sclerosis. The V end was cut by 10 bases, the J end by 1 base, with 16 bases between. This CDR3 is 14 amino acids long. The germline gives CDR1 LNHDA, CDR2 SQIVND (reference sequence). Produced via immunoSEQ multiplex PCR; TCRdb's table is partial and in-frame only. The sample lists roughly 93,000 clones, 92% seen once, with about 2% in the top ten. The chain combines TRBV19 with TRBJ1-2; D gene unclear. The clonotype originates from a female donor with multiple sclerosis, enrolled in a pregnancy study. The material sequenced was peripheral blood, taken after pregnancy. CDR3: CATTREGVNYGYTF. The CDR3 DNA sequence: TGTGCCACCACGAGGGAGGGAGTTAACTATGGCTACACCTTC.